The 18 T cell receptor beta chains below were found in one sample sequenced in a study of shared clonotypes between healthy human individuals. Sequencing was performed with immunoSEQ multiplex PCR; in TCRdb, only in-frame clones are kept and a portion is missing. In the table there are 2,100,000 or so clones, approximately 94% of which are singletons. Sequencing used naive CD4+ T cells sorted from blood. Subset described: CD45RA+ positively selected. The receptors derive from a man younger than 35 in good health.

This chain links TRBV5-1 with TRBJ2-5; the D call may be TRBD1 or TRBD2 (5 bases each). The CDR3 runs to 15 residues. V was pared by 4 bases and J by 1 base, with 14 bases between. Germline-derived CDR1 and CDR2 are SGHRS and YFSETQ. The CDR3 nucleotides are TGCGCCAGCAGCCGGGGACCGAAATCCCAAGAGACCCAGTACTTC. As protein: CASSRGPKSQETQYF. The full variable domain, its missing parts supplied by reference TRBV5-1 and TRBJ2-5, is KAGVTQTPRYLIKTRGQQVTLSCSPISGHRSVSWYQQTPGQGLQFLFEYFSETQRNKGNFPGRFSGRQFSNSRSEMNVSTLELGDSALYLCASSRGPKSQETQYFGPGTRLLVL.

Comment on this clone: The germline gene is not matched at one end of the junction; a read error may be the cause. V gene TRBV7-9 combines with J gene TRBJ2-5, with 8 positions matching TRBD2. Per germline, CDR1 SEHNR and CDR2 FQNEAQ (reference sequence). The CDR3 totals 14 residues. The CDR3 nucleotides are TGTGCCAGCAGCTTAGGGACTAGCCAAGGGACCCAGTACTTC. This sequence encodes CASSLGTSQGTQYF.

V usage is TRBV2 and J usage is TRBJ2-3; a weak D match, TRBD1 (6 bases). Germline values: CDR1 SNHLY, CDR2 FYNNEI. Trimming stripped 6 bases from V and 6 bases from J, with 13 bases between. This CDR3 has 13 amino acids. For the CDR3, the DNA is TGTGCCAGCAGCCCCAACAGGGCCGATACGCAGTATTTT. This sequence encodes CASSPNRADTQYF.

The rearrangement uses TRBV15 and TRBJ2-3, with 7 bases matching TRBD1. V lost 0 bases, J lost 3 bases, and 6 bases stayed unmatched. Germline values: CDR1 LNHNV, CDR2 YYDKDF (reference sequence). This CDR3 contains 16 residues. The CDR3 nucleotides are TGTGCCACCAGCAGAGAGACAGGGATCCTTACAGATACGCAGTATTTT. Residues: CATSRETGILTDTQYF.

The rearrangement links TRBV5-4 to TRBJ2-7; 12 bases are shared with TRBD2. Trimming took 6 bases from V and 4 from J; bases not matched to a gene: 11. The CDR3 is 16 amino acids. Germline V gene lookup returns CDR1 SGHNT and CDR2 YYREEE (reference sequence). This chain's CDR3 is CASKQAGTSGSYEQYF. The CDR3 DNA sequence: TGTGCCAGCAAACAAGCCGGGACTAGCGGGTCTTACGAGCAGTACTTC.

This chain links TRBV7-9 with TRBJ1-1; D is undetermined. This CDR3 region has 13 residues. The V gene lost 4 bases and the J gene lost 5 bases, with 11 bases spanning the gap. The V gene's germline CDR1 is SEHNR and CDR2 FQNEAQ (reference sequence). The CDR3 protein is CASSWQEGTEAFF. The CDR3 nucleotides are TGTGCCAGCAGCTGGCAGGAGGGAACTGAAGCTTTCTTT.

V is TRBV15 and J is TRBJ2-1, with D uncertain. The CDR3 has 16 amino acids. The V and J ends lost 5 bases and 2 bases respectively, with 16 bases between them. Germline V gene data show CDR1 as LNHNV and CDR2 as YYDKDF (reference sequence). The chain's CDR3 is CATSLTALGTYNEQFF. The CDR3 DNA follows: TGTGCCACCAGCCTTACCGCGTTGGGTACCTACAATGAGCAGTTCTTC.

As for this clone: Other DNA sequences of this sample code for an identical CDR3. V and J are TRBV18 and TRBJ2-5; tentatively, D is TRBD2 (5 bases). This CDR3 is 13 amino acids long. CDR1 KGHSH and CDR2 LQKENI come from the germline V gene. V was pared by 3 bases and J by 4 bases, with 9 bases between. In DNA form, the CDR3 reads TGTGCCAGCTCACCCTCACGGGGAGAGACCCAGTACTTC. It codes for CASSPSRGETQYF.

DNA for the CDR3: TGTGCCAGCAGCTTCCTGGACAGGCGAGGCACCGGGGAGCTGTTTTTT. Its translation is CASSFLDRRGTGELFF. This chain uses TRBV5-6 with TRBJ2-2; TRBD1 matches 7 bases. The CDR3 consists of 16 residues. The germline V gene has CDR1 SGHDT and CDR2 YYEEEE. J gave up 4 bases and V 2 bases, and 8 bases lay outside the gene matches.

The chain carries TRBV28 and TRBJ2-5; 9 nucleotides align to TRBD2. Germline CDR1 is MDHEN and CDR2 is SYDVKM. V gave up 3 bases and J gave up 4 bases; unmatched junction bases: 9. The CDR3 covers 16 residues. CDR3 residues: CASSFSGSGTAETQYF. Written as DNA, the CDR3 is TGTGCCAGCAGTTTTAGCGGGAGTGGCACGGCAGAGACCCAGTACTTC.

The chain joins TRBV7-6 to TRBJ1-6; the match to TRBD1 covers 9 bases. V gave up 5 bases and J gave up 9 bases; unmatched junction bases: 14. Per the germline V gene, CDR1 is SGHVS and CDR2 is FNYEAQ. The CDR3 runs 17 residues. The CDR3 bases are TGTGCCAGCAGCGTTACCCCGGGACAGGGAAGTAGTTCACCCCTCCACTTT. It codes for CASSVTPGQGSSSPLHF.

The V gene is TRBV6-5, the J gene TRBJ2-5; D remains unclear. The CDR3 is 14 residues long. Trimming shortened V by 0 bases and J by 8 bases, and 13 bases separated the two germline ends. CDR1 is MNHEY and CDR2 is SVGAGI in the germline V gene. The CDR3 bases are TGTGCCAGCAGTTACTCGTTGGCACCCCTAACCCAGTACTTC. Translating it yields CASSYSLAPLTQYF.

For this clone: The sample has other DNA sequences that encode this CDR3 too. The chain combines TRBV6-5 with TRBJ1-1, with D maybe TRBD1 (6 bases). Trimming left V 0 bases short and J 4 bases short, with 9 bases between. Germline CDR1 MNHEY, CDR2 SVGAGI. The length of the CDR3 is 14 residues. The CDR3 region has the DNA TGTGCCAGCAGTTACTCAGGGGGGGGCACTGAAGCTTTCTTT. Encoded protein: CASSYSGGGTEAFF.

The chain combines TRBV19 with TRBJ1-2; 8 bases map to TRBD1. CDR1 and CDR2 from the germline V gene are LNHDA and SQIVND (reference sequence). Trimming removed 5 bases from V and 4 bases from J; junction bases left unmatched: 6. The CDR3 is 14 amino acids. The CDR3 loop reads CASSLSGGSYGYTF. CDR3 sequence (DNA): TGTGCCAGTAGTCTCTCAGGGGGCAGCTATGGCTACACCTTC.

The rearrangement links TRBV6-6 to TRBJ2-7, with 14 bases lining up with TRBD2. CDR1 is MNHNY and CDR2 is SVGAGI in the germline V gene (reference sequence). The CDR3 loop spans 14 amino acids. Germline trimming cut 6 bases from V and 5 bases from J; bases unmatched to any gene: 3. This chain's CDR3 is CASRGTSGSNEQYF. In DNA form, the CDR3 reads TGTGCCAGCAGGGGGACTAGCGGGAGCAACGAGCAGTACTTC.

The chain carries TRBV6-6 and TRBJ2-1; D not certain. From germline, CDR1 is MNHNY and CDR2 SVGAGI (reference sequence). This CDR3 contains 12 residues. The V gene lost 5 bases and the J gene lost 10 bases, with 12 bases spanning the gap. This CDR3 reads CASSPLRAEQFF. Here the CDR3 DNA reads TGTGCCAGCAGTCCCCTTCGGGCGGAGCAGTTCTTC.

This sequence joins TRBV4-3 and TRBJ2-1; TRBD2 aligns across 9 bases. In germline, CDR1 is LGHNA, CDR2 YSLEER. CDR3 length: 13 residues. Trimming removed 1 base from V and 15 bases from J; junction bases left unmatched: 7. In DNA form, the CDR3 reads TGCGCCAGCAGCCAAGGGGTTAGCGGGAGAGGGTTCTTC. It specifies CASSQGVSGRGFF.

V and J are TRBV9 and TRBJ2-5; tentative D call: TRBD2 (6 bases). Trimming removed 4 bases at V and 5 bases at J, with 15 bases between. Germline lookup yields CDR1 SGDLS and CDR2 YYNGEE. CDR3 length: 14 amino acids. The CDR3 nucleotides are TGTGCCAGCAGCCCCGAAGGAGGGAGGGAGACCCAGTACTTC. The encoded protein is CASSPEGGRETQYF. Filled out from reference TRBV9 and TRBJ2-5, the complete variable domain reads DSGVTQTPKHLITATGQRVTLRCSPRSGDLSVYWYQQSLDQGLQFLIQYYNGEERAKGNILERFSAQQFPDLHSELNLSSLELGDSALYFCASSPEGGRETQYFGPGTRLLVL.